This T cell receptor beta chain was captured by sequencing in a study of blood T cell repertoires in COVID-19. Study overall: Acute and convalescent COVID-19 specimens originated in the United States, Italy and Spain. PBMCs, B-cell-depleted T cells, or T cells provided the cDNA or gDNA that made up the material.

Per the original methods: Researchers report that nucleated cell counts were estimated from reference gene primer amplification. Some clones are missing from TCRdb's copy, which holds only in-frame ones; the method was immunoSEQ multiplex PCR. V and J calls and clone size are given by that table; D and trimming were obtained from the DNA. The sample records approximately 210,000 clones, almost 85% being singletons. Sequencing was performed on peripheral blood. This TCR was sampled from a woman in her 50s with active or convalescent COVID-19.

The CDR3 loop is CASSLVGAGANVLTF. CDR3 bases: TGTGCCAGCAGTTTAGTAGGGGCTGGGGCCAACGTCCTGACTTTC. The chain has TRBV27 and TRBJ2-6, with D perhaps matching TRBD1 (5 bases). The CDR3 is 15 amino acids. The germline V and J ends were trimmed by 2 bases and 2 bases, with 7 bases remaining between them. CDR1 is MNHEY and CDR2 is SMNVEV in the germline V gene (reference sequence).